The table lists the clone carrying this T cell receptor (beta chain) with a count of one. Antigen: not known. Both 60 Vbeta primers and 13 Jbeta primers went into the PCR. TCRdb keeps only in-frame clones here, not all; method: immunoSEQ multiplex PCR. The data hold about 140,000 clones, with just under 85% observed a single time. These data are taken from a study of cytomegalovirus exposure and HLA in healthy donors. Study-wide points: Most likely, a cluster of highly shared sequence variants arose as a sequencing artifact.

This receptor was identified in a man aged 35 to 55 in good health and CMV-seropositive. The sequenced sample consisted of PBMCs.

This CDR3 reads CASSVDRGLYTEAFF. For the CDR3, the DNA is TGTGCCAGCAGCGTAGACAGGGGGCTGTACACTGAAGCTTTCTTT. The V and J genes are TRBV5-4 and TRBJ1-1; 10 bases line up with TRBD1. The V segment lost 4 bases and the J segment 3 bases; nucleotides outside the gene matches: 6. The CDR3 extends over 15 amino acids. Germline V gene data show CDR1 as SGHNT and CDR2 as YYREEE (reference sequence).